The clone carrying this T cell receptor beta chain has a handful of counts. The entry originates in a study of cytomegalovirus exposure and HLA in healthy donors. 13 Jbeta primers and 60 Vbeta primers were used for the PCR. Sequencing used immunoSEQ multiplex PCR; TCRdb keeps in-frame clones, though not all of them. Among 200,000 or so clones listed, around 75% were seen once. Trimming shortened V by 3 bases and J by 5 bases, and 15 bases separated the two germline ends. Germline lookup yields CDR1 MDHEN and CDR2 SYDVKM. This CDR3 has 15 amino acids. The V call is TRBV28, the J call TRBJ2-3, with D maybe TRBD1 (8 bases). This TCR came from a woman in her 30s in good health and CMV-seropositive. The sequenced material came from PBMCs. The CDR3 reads CASSFHRGREDTQYF. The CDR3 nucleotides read TGTGCCAGCAGTTTCCACAGGGGGAGGGAAGATACGCAGTATTTT.